Sequencing of this T cell receptor beta chain was carried out in a study of immune evolution from preneoplasia to lung adenocarcinoma. Sequencing was performed with immunoSEQ multiplex PCR; in TCRdb, only in-frame clones are kept and a portion is missing. Of about 4,900 clones listed, around nine tenths were seen once; the top ten hold 2% to 2.5%. The CDR3 is 15 residues long. Per germline, CDR1 SGHRS and CDR2 YFSETQ. Trimming cost V 5 bases and J 2 bases, with 14 bases left between them. Regarding this clone: At the DNA level, this CDR3 is encoded by other sequences in the same sample as well.

The sequence came from a person aged 70 to 85 with lung adenocarcinoma. Sequencing input: FFPE atypical adenomatous hyperplasia tissue from the lung. Documented subset: atypical adenomatous hyperplasia (AAH), lung preneoplasia. The V gene is TRBV5-1, the J gene TRBJ1-3, with D perhaps matching TRBD1 (5 bases). CDR3 in DNA: TGCGCCAGCAGTTTCCAAGGGGTGACTGGAAACACCATATATTTT. It encodes CASSFQGVTGNTIYF.